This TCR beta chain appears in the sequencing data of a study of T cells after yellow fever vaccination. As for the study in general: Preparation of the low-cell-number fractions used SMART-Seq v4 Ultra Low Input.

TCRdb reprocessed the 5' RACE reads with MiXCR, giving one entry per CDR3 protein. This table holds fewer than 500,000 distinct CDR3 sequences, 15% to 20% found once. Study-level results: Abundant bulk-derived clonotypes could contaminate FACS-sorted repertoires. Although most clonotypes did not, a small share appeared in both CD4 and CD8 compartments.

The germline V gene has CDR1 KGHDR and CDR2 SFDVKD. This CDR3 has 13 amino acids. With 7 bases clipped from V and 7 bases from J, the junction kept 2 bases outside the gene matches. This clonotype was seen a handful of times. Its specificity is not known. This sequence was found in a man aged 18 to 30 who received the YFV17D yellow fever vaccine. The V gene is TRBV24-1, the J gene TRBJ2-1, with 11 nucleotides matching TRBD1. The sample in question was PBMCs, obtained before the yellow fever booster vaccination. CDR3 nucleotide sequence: TGTGCCACCAGGGGACAGGGGGAAAATGAGCAGTTCTTC. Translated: CATRGQGENEQFF.